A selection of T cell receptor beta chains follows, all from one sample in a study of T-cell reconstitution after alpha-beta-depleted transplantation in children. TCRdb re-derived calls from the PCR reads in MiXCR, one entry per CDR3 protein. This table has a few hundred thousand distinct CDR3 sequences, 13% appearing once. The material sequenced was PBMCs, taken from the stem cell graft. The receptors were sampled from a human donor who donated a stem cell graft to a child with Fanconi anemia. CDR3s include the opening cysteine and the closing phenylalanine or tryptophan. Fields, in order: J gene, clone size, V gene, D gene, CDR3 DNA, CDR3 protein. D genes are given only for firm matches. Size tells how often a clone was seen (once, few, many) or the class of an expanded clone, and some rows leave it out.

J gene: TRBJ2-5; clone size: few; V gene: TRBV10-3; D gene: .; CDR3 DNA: TGTGCCATCAGTGAAACAGGAACCCAGTACTTC; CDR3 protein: CAISETGTQYF
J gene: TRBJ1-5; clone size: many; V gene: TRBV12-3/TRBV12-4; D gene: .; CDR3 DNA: TGTGCCAGCAGTTTAAATGTGGGCAATCAGCCCCAGCATTTT; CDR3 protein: CASSLNVGNQPQHF
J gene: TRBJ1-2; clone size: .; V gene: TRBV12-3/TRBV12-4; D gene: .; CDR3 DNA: TGTGCCAGCATTTTAGCTCAGCTCTTACCGTCCGGCTACACCTTC; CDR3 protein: CASILAQLLPSGYTF
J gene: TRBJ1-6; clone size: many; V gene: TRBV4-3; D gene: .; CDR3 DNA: TGCGCCAGCAGCCAAGACGGGGGCTATAATTCACCCCTCCACTTT; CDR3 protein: CASSQDGGYNSPLHF
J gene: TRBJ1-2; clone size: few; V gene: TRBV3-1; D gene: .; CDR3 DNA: TGTCGCGGACCGCTATGCTATGGCTACACCTTC; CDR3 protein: CRGPLCYGYTF
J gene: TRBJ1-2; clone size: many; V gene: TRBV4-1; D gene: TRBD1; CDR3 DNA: TGCGCCAGCAGCCAAAGACAGGGGAGCCCAGGTGGCTACACCTTC; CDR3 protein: CASSQRQGSPGGYTF
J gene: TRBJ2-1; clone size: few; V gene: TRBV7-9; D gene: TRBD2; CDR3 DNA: TGTGCCAGCAGCATAGCCCCGGGACTACCCAATGAGCAGTTCTTC; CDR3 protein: CASSIAPGLPNEQFF
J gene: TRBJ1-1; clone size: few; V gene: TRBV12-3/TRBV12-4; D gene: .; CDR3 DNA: TGTGCCAGCAGGGATCGGAGGGCGATCTCTGAAGCTTTCTTT; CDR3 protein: CASRDRRAISEAFF
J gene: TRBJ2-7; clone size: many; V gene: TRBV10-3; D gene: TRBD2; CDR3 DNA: TGTGCCATCAGTGAGTCTGGGACTAGCGGGAGGATCCTCTACGAGCAGTACTTC; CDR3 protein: CAISESGTSGRILYEQYF
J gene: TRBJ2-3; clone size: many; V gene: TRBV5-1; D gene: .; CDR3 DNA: TGCGCCAGCAGCTTGGTCGGCACAGATACGCAGTATTTT; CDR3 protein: CASSLVGTDTQYF
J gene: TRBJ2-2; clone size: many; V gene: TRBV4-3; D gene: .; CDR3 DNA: TGCGCCAGCAGCCAAGATTGGGCGGGGAGCCCCGGGGAGCTGTTTTTT; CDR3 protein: CASSQDWAGSPGELFF
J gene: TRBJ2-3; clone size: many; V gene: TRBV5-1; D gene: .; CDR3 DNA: TGCGCCAGCACCACTGGGTACGGAGATACGCAGTATTTT; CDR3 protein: CASTTGYGDTQYF
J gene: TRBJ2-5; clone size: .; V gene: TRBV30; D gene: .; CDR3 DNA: TGTGCCTGGAGTATTGACTGGGGTTTGGGAGAGACCCAGTACTTC; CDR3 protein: CAWSIDWGLGETQYF
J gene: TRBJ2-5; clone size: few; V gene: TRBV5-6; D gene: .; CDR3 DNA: TGTGCCAGCAGCTCGGCAGGGTGGTCGGAGACCCAGTACTTC; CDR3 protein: CASSSAGWSETQYF
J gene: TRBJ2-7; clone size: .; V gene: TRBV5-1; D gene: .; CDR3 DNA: TGCGCCAGCAGCTTGGTTCTCCAGGGTGGTACCTACGAGCAGTACTTC; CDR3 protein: CASSLVLQGGTYEQYF
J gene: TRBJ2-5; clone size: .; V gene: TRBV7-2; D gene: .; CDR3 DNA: TGTGCCAGCAACCCCAATATGGGGAAGGAGACCCAGTACTTC; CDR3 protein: CASNPNMGKETQYF
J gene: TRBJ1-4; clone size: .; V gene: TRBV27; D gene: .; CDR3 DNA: TGTGCCAGCAGTTCGGACCGAGTTGGGGTTAATGAAAAACTGTTTTTT; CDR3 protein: CASSSDRVGVNEKLFF
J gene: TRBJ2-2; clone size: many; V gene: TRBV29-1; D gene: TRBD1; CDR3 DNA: TGCAGCGTTTGGACAGGTCGAGGAAGCGGGGAGCTGTTTTTT; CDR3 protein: CSVWTGRGSGELFF
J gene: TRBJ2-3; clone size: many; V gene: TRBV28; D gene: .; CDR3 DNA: TGTGCCAGCAGTCTGCCTAATACAGATACGCAGTATTTT; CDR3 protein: CASSLPNTDTQYF
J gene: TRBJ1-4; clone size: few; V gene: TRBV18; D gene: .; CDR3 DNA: TGTGCCAGCTCACCTCTGACCGGACCAACTAATGAAAAACTGTTTTTT; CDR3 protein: CASSPLTGPTNEKLFF
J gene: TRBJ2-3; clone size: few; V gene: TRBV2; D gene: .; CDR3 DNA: TGTGCCAGCAGTGAATATGAGCAAGATACGCAGTATTTT; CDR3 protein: CASSEYEQDTQYF
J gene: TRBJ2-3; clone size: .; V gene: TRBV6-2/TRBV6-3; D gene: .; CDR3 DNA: TGTGCCAGCACCCCGACCGGGACCATCACAGATACGCAGTATTTT; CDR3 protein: CASTPTGTITDTQYF
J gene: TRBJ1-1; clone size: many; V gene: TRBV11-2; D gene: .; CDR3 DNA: TGTGCCAGCAGCTTAGGGGGAGGGCGAACTGAAGCTTTCTTT; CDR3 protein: CASSLGGGRTEAFF
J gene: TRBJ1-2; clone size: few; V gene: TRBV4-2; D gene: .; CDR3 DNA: TGTGCCAGCAGCCAATCCAGGACGGAGCTCAACTATGGCTACACCTTC; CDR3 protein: CASSQSRTELNYGYTF
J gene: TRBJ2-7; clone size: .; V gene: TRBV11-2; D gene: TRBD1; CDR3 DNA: TGTGCCAGCAGCTTAGCTTCGGGACAGTTCGACGAGCAGTACTTC; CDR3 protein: CASSLASGQFDEQYF
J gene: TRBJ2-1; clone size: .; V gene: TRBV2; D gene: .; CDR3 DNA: TGTGCCAGCAGTGCCGCCGCCAATGAGCAGTTCTTC; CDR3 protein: CASSAAANEQFF
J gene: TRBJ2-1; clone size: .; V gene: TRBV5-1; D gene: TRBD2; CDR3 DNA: TGCGCCAGCAGCTTGTATGCTAGCGGGGGGGCCGGATACAATGAGCAGTTCTTC; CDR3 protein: CASSLYASGGAGYNEQFF
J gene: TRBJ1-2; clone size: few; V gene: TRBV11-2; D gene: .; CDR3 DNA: TGTGCCAGCAGCTTAGATGTGAGAAGCTACACCTTC; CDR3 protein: CASSLDVRSYTF
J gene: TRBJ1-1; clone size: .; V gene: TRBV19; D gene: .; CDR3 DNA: TGTGCCAGTAGTATAGATAGACGCAGGGGAGAAGCTTTCTTT; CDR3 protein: CASSIDRRRGEAFF
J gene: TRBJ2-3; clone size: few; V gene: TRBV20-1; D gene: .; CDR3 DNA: TGCAGTGCTAGAGATCATACAGATACGCAGTATTTT; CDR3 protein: CSARDHTDTQYF
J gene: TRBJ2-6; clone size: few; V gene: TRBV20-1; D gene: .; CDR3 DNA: TGCAGTGCCGTCGGGACGGGCTCTGGGGCCAACGTCCTGACTTTC; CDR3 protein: CSAVGTGSGANVLTF
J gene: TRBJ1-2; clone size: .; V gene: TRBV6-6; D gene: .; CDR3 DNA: TGTGCCAGCAGACAGGGCGACTATGGCTACACCTTC; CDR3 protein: CASRQGDYGYTF
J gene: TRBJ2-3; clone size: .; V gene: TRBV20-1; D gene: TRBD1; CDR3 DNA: TGCAGTGCTCCCCTGGTCGGACAGGGGGGCACAGATACGCAGTATTTT; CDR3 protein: CSAPLVGQGGTDTQYF
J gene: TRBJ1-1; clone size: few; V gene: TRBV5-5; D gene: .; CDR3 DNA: TGTGCCAGCAGTTTCGGAAAATTTGAAGCTTTCTTT; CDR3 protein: CASSFGKFEAFF
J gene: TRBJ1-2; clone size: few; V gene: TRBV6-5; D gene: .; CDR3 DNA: TGTGCCAGCAGTTACGTTGGGGAGGGCTACACCTTC; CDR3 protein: CASSYVGEGYTF
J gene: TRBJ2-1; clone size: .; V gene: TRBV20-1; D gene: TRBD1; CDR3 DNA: TGCAGTGCTAGAGACCCTGGACAGGACAATGAGCAGTTCTTC; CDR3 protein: CSARDPGQDNEQFF
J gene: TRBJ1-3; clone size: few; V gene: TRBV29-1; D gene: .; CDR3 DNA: TGCAGCGTTGAAGATTTCCCAGGAAGCTCTGGAAACACCATATATTTT; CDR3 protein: CSVEDFPGSSGNTIYF
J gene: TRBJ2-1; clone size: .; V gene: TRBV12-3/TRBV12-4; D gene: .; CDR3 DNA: TGTGCCAGCAGTTTGTTGGGCCCGCTGAATGAGCAGTTCTTC; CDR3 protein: CASSLLGPLNEQFF
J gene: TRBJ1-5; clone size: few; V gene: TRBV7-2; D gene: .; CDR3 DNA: TGTGCCAGCAGCCCCGTAAAGGGGCAGCCCCAGCATTTT; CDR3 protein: CASSPVKGQPQHF
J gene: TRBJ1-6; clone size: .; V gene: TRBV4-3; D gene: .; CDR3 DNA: TGCGCCAGCAGCCCCTCGGCTATTAACTATAATTCACCCCTCCACTTT; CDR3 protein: CASSPSAINYNSPLHF
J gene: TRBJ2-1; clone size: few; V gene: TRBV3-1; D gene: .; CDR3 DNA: TGTGCCAGCAGCACTCGGACTAAAAATGAGCAGTTCTTC; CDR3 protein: CASSTRTKNEQFF
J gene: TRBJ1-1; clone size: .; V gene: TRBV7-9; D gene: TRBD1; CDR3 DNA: TGTGCCAGCAGCTATGGACAGGGTGTTAGGGCTGAAGCTTTCTTT; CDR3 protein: CASSYGQGVRAEAFF
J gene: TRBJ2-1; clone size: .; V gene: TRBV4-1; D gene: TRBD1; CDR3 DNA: TGCGCCAGCAGCAAGGCCCGACAGGGGCCTGAGCAGTTCTTC; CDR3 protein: CASSKARQGPEQFF
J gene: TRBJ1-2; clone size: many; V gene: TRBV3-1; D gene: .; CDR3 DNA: TGTGCCAGCAGCCAAGATACGGTCTATGGCTACACCTTC; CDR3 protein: CASSQDTVYGYTF
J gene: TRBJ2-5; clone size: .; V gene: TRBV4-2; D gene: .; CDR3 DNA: TGTGCCAGCAGCCCCTTAGGTTCTCGAGAGACCCAGTACTTC; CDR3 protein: CASSPLGSRETQYF
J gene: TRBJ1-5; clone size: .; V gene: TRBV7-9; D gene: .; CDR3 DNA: TGTGCCAGCAGCTCCGGGGGGAGCAATCAGCCCCAGCATTTT; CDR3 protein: CASSSGGSNQPQHF
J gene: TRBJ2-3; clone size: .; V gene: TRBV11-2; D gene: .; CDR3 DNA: TGTGCCAGCAGCTTAAGGGCTACCCCAGATACGCAGTATTTT; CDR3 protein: CASSLRATPDTQYF
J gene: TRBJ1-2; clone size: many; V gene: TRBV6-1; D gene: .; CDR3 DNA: TGTGCCAGCAGTGTGACAGGCTCTCGGAACTATGGCTACACCTTC; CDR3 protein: CASSVTGSRNYGYTF
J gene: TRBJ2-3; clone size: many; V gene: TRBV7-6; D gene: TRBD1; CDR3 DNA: TGTGCCAGCAGCTGGACAGGGGTGGGAGATACGCAGTATTTT; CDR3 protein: CASSWTGVGDTQYF
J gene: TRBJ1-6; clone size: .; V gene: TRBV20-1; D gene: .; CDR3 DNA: TGCAGTGCTAGAGGGGCAGATTATAATTCACCCCTCCACTTT; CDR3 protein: CSARGADYNSPLHF
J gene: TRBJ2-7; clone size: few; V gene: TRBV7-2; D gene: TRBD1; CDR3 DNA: TGTGCCAGCAGTCACGACAGGGGTTACGAGCAGTACTTC; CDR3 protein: CASSHDRGYEQYF
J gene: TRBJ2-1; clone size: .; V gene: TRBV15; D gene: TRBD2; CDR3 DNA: TGTGCCACCAGCCCCTTGGCCAGCGGGGTTAAAAGCTCCTACAATGAGCAGTTCTTC; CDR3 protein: CATSPLASGVKSSYNEQFF
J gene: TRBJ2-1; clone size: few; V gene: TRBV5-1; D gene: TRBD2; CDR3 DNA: TGCGCCAGCAGCTTGGCAACTAGCGTCGATGAGCAGTTCTTC; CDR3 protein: CASSLATSVDEQFF
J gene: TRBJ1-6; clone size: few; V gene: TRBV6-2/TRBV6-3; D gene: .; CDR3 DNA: TGTGCCAGCAGGCGGGCAGTCAGTTCACCCCTCCACTTT; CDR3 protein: CASRRAVSSPLHF
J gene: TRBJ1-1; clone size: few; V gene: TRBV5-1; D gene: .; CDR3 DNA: TGCGCCAGCAGCGCGATAGGGGTTCGGACTGAAGCTTTCTTT; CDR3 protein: CASSAIGVRTEAFF
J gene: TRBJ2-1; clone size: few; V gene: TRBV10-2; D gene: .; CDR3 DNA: TGCGCCAGCAGGCACGGGACGGAAAGCTCCTACAATGAGCAGTTCTTC; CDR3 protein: CASRHGTESSYNEQFF
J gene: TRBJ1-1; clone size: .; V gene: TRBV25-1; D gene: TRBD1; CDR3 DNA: TGTGCCAGCAGTCCGGACAGGGGTTACACTGAAGCTTTCTTT; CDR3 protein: CASSPDRGYTEAFF
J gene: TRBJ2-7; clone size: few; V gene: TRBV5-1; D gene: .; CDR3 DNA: TGCGCCAGCAGCTTGGCAGACCCAGCCTACGAGCAGTACTTC; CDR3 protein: CASSLADPAYEQYF
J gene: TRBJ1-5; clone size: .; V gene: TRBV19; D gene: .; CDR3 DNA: TGTGCCAGTAGCCCGGACACAAACAATCAGCCCCAGCATTTT; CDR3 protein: CASSPDTNNQPQHF
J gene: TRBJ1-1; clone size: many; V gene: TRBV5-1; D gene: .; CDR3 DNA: TGCGCCAGCAGCATCGGGACCGCGAACACTGAAGCTTTCTTT; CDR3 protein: CASSIGTANTEAFF